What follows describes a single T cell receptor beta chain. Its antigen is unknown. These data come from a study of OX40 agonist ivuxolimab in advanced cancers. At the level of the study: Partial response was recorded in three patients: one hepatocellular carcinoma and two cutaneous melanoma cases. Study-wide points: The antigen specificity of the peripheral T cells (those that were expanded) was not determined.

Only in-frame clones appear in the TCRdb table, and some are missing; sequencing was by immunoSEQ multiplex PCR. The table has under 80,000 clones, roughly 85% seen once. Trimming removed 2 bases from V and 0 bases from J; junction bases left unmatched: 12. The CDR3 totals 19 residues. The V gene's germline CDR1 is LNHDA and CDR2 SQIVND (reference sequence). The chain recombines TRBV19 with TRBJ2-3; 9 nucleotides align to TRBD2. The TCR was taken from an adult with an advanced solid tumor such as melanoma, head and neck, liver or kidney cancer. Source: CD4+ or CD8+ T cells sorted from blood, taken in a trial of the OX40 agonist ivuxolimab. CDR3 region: CASSISSRGTSRSTDTQYF. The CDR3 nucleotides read TGTGCCAGTAGTATATCGTCTCGGGGGACTAGCCGGAGCACAGATACGCAGTATTTT.